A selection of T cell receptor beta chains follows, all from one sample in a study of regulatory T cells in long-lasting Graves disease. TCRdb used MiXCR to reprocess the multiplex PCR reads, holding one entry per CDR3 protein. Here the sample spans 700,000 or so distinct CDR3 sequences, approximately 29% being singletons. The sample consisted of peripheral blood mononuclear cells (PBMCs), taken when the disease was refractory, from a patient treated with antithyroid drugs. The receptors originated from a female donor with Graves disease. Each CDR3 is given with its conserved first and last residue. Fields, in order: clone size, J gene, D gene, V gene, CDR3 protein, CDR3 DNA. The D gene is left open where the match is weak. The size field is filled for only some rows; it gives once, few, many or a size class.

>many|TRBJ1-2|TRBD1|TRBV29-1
CSVPEGGQGSHGYTF
TGCAGCGTTCCGGAGGGGGGACAGGGGAGCCACGGCTACACCTTC
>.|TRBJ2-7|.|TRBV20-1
CSAGQHSYEQYF
TGCAGTGCCGGTCAGCACTCCTACGAGCAGTACTTC
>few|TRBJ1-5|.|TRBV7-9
CASSFEVNQPQHF
TGTGCCAGCAGCTTCGAAGTGAATCAGCCCCAGCATTTT
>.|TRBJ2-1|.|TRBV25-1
CASSARFGGQFF
TGTGCCAGCAGTGCTAGGTTTGGTGGGCAGTTCTTC
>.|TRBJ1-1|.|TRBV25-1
CASTMGHLNTEAFF
TGTGCCAGCACCATGGGACATCTGAACACTGAAGCTTTCTTT
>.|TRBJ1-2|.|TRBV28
CASSWGDIYNYGYTF
TGTGCCAGCAGCTGGGGGGACATCTATAACTATGGCTACACCTTC
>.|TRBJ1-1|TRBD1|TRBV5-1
CASSPWTGVNTEAFF
TGCGCCAGCAGCCCCTGGACAGGGGTGAACACTGAAGCTTTCTTT
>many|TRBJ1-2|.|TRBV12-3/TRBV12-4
CASSLQGIYGYTF
TGTGCCAGCAGTTTACAGGGAATTTATGGCTACACCTTC
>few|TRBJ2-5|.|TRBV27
CASSSTGLQETQYF
TGTGCCAGCAGTTCGACAGGTCTCCAAGAGACCCAGTACTTC
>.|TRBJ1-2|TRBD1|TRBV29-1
CSARQGQLYGYTF
TGCAGCGCGAGACAGGGGCAACTCTATGGCTACACCTTC
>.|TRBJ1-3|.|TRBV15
CATSRRGSRSGNTIYF
TGTGCCACCAGCCGCCGAGGGTCCCGGTCTGGAAACACCATATATTTT
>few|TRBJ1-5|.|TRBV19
CASSTGTDYQPQHF
TGTGCCAGTAGTACGGGGACCGACTATCAGCCCCAGCATTTT
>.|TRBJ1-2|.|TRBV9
CASSVATWDYGYTF
TGTGCCAGCAGCGTAGCTACTTGGGACTATGGCTACACCTTC
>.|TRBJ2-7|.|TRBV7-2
CASSFTGEGGEQYF
TGTGCCAGCAGCTTTACGGGAGAAGGAGGCGAGCAGTACTTC
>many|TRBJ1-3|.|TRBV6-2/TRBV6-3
CASSYGNTIYF
TGTGCCAGCAGTTACGGTAACACCATATATTTT
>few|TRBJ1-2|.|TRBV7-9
CASRGGGLGGYTF
TGTGCCAGCAGAGGGGGGGGCTTAGGAGGCTACACCTTC
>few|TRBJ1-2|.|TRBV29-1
CSVEEFVGGAYYGYTF
TGCAGCGTTGAAGAGTTCGTGGGGGGCGCGTACTATGGCTACACCTTC
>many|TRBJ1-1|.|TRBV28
CASSLVGRSEAFF
TGTGCCAGCAGTTTGGTAGGGAGGTCTGAAGCTTTCTTT
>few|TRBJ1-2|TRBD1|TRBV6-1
CASSGGTGAAFNYGYTF
TGTGCCAGCAGCGGAGGGACAGGGGCGGCATTTAACTATGGCTACACCTTC
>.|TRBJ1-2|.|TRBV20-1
CSASHSLDEADANYGYTF
TGCAGTGCTAGCCATTCCCTGGACGAGGCAGACGCTAACTATGGCTACACCTTC
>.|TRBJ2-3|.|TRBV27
CASSNSLNTDTQYF
TGTGCCAGCAGTAACTCCCTCAACACAGATACGCAGTATTTT
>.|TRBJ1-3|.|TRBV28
CASRAVTGFFGNTIYF
TGTGCCAGCAGGGCGGTTACAGGGTTCTTTGGAAACACCATATATTTT
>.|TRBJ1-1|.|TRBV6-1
CASSSFSGRHTEAFF
TGTGCCAGCAGTAGTTTTTCGGGGAGGCACACTGAAGCTTTCTTT
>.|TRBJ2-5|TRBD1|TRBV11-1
CASSLDLTGYETQYF
TGTGCCAGCAGCTTGGATTTGACAGGGTATGAGACCCAGTACTTC
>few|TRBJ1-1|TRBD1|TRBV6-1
CASREQGRGMNTEAFF
TGTGCCAGCAGGGAACAGGGGAGAGGAATGAACACTGAAGCTTTCTTT
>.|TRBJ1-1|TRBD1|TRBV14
CASSRDSPPTEAFF
TGTGCCAGCAGCCGGGACAGCCCCCCGACTGAAGCTTTCTTT
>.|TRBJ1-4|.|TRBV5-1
CASSLGRNEKLFF
TGTGCCAGTAGTTTGGGCCGTAATGAAAAACTGTTTTTT
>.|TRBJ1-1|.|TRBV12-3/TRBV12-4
CASSVVGSTEAFF
TGTGCCAGCAGTGTCGTCGGGTCCACTGAAGCTTTCTTT
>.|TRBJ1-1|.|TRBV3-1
CASSPGVYGTEAFF
TGTGCCAGCAGCCCCGGGGTGTACGGGACTGAAGCTTTCTTT
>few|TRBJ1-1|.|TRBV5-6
CASSLGVFEAFF
TGTGCCAGCAGCTTGGGGGTCTTCGAAGCTTTCTTT
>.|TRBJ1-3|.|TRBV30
CASRDGGAGNTIYF
TGTGCCTCCCGGGACGGGGGAGCTGGAAACACCATATATTTT
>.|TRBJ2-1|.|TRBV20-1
CSANPYDVSHEQFF
TGCAGTGCTAACCCCTATGACGTATCCCATGAGCAGTTCTTC
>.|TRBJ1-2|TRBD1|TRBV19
CASSIQRLGTGTSSGGYTF
TGTGCCAGTAGTATACAACGCCTTGGGACAGGAACTTCCTCAGGGGGCTACACCTTC
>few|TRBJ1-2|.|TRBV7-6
CASSPGLHYGYTF
TGTGCCAGCAGCCCCGGGCTTCACTATGGCTACACCTTC
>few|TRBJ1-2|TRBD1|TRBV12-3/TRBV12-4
CASKTPGTAYGYTF
TGTGCCAGCAAGACACCCGGGACAGCCTATGGCTACACCTTC
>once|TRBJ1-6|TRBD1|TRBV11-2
CASSFGTGQNSPLHF
TGTGCCAGCAGCTTTGGGACAGGGCAAAATTCACCCCTCCACTTT
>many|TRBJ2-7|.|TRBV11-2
CASSPNTWRLNYEQYF
TGTGCCAGCAGCCCGAATACATGGAGGCTGAACTACGAGCAGTACTTC
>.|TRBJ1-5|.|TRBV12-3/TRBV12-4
CASTPDRERRPQHF
TGTGCCAGCACCCCTGATAGGGAGAGACGGCCCCAGCATTTT
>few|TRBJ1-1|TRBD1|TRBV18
CASSPRANRGRDTEAFF
TGTGCCAGCTCACCAAGGGCTAACAGGGGGCGGGACACTGAAGCTTTCTTT
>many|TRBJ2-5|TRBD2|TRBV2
CASSAGLAGGETQYF
TGTGCCAGCAGTGCCGGACTAGCGGGGGGAGAGACCCAGTACTTC
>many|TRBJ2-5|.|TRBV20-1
CSARAGGGQETQYF
TGCAGTGCTAGAGCAGGAGGGGGCCAAGAGACCCAGTACTTC
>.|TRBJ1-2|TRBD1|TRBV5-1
CASSPNTGGSYGYTF
TGCGCCAGCAGCCCGAACACAGGGGGAAGTTATGGCTACACCTTC
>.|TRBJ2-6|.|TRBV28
CASSSGEPFSGANVLTF
TGTGCCAGCAGTTCCGGGGAGCCTTTCTCTGGGGCCAACGTCCTGACTTTC
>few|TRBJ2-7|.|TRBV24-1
CATRPGHGSYEQYF
TGTGCCACCAGACCGGGCCACGGATCCTACGAGCAGTACTTC
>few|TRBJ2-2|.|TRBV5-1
CASSLGVEELFF
TGCGCCAGCAGCCTAGGGGTTGAGGAGCTGTTTTTT
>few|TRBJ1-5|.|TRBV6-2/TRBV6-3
CASRSWAAPPQHF
TGTGCCAGCAGGTCCTGGGCCGCCCCGCCCCAGCATTTT
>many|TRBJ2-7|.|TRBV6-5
CASSYQDTGYEQYF
TGTGCCAGCAGTTACCAAGACACGGGCTACGAGCAGTACTTC
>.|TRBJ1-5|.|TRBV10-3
CATQGPNQPQHF
TGTGCCACCCAGGGTCCTAATCAGCCCCAGCATTTT
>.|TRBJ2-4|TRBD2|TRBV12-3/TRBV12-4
CASSRSGLRGLAGGDSKDIQYF
TGTGCCAGCAGTCGATCGGGATTGAGGGGACTAGCGGGAGGGGATTCAAAAGACATTCAGTACTTC
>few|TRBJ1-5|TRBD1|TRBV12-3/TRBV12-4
CASSSRTGVGNQPQHF
TGTGCCAGCAGTTCCCGGACAGGGGTGGGCAATCAGCCCCAGCATTTT